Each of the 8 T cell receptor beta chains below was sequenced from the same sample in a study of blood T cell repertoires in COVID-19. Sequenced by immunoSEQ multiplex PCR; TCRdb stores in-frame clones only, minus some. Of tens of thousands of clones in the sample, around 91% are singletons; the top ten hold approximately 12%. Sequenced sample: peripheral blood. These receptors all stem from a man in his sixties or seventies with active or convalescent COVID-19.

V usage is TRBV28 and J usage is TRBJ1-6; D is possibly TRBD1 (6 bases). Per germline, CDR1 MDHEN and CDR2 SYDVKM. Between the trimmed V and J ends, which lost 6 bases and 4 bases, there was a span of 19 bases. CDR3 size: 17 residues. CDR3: CASSPPQGRFYNSPLHF. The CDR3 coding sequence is TGTGCCAGCAGCCCCCCCCAGGGGCGCTTTTATAATTCACCCCTCCACTTT.

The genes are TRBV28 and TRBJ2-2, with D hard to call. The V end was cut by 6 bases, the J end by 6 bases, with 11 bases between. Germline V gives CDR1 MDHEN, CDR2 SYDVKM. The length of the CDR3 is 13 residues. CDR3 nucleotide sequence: TGTGCCAGCAGGCGCACAGTGTCCGGGGAGCTGTTTTTT. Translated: CASRRTVSGELFF.

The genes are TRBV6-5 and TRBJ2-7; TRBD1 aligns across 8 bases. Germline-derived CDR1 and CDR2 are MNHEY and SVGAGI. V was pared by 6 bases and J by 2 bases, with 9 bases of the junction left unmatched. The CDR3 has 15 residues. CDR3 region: CASSPGGTGAYEQYF. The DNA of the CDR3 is TGTGCCAGCAGCCCAGGGGGGACAGGAGCCTACGAGCAGTACTTC.

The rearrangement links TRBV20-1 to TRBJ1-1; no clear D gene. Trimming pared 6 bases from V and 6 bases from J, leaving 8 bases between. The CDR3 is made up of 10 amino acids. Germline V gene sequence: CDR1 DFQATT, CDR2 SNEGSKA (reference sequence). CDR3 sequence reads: CSARRSEAFF. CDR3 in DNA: TGCAGTGCGCGGCGGTCTGAAGCTTTCTTT.

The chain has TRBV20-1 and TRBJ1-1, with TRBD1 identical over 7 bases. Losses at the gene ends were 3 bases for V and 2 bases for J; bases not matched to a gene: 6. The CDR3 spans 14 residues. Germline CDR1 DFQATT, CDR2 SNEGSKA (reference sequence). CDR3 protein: CSASHRGHNTEAFF. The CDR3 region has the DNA TGCAGTGCTAGTCACAGGGGCCACAACACTGAAGCTTTCTTT.

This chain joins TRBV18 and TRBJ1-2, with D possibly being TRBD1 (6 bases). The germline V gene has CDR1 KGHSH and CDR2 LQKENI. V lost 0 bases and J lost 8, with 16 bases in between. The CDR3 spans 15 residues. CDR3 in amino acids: CASSPPRTEARGYTF. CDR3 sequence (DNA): TGTGCCAGCTCACCACCGAGGACAGAAGCTCGAGGCTACACCTTC.

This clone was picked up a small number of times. The CDR3 DNA follows: TGTGCCAGCAGCCAAGCGGGAGGGTTTGGCGAAAAACTGTTTTTT. Its translation: CASSQAGGFGEKLFF. The chain combines TRBV3-1 (or the pseudogene TRBV3-2) with TRBJ1-4, with D uncertain. This CDR3 contains 15 residues. Trimming took off 1 base at V and 8 bases at J, with 14 bases between the two ends. Per germline, CDR1 LGHDT and CDR2 YNNKEL (reference sequence).

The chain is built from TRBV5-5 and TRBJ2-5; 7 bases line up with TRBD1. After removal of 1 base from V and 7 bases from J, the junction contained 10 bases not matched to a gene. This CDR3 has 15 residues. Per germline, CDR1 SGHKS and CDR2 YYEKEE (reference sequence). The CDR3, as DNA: TGTGCCAGCAGCTTGAGACCGGGACAGAAGGGGACCCAGTACTTC. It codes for CASSLRPGQKGTQYF.